This T cell receptor beta chain is from a study of cytomegalovirus exposure and HLA in healthy donors. Clones were read by immunoSEQ multiplex PCR, and TCRdb kept only the in-frame ones, dropping some. Altogether over 100,000 clones are present, roughly 89% being singletons, with the ten largest covering roughly 1.2%. The 120-subject validation cohort, separate from the 666-subject first cohort, included the donors. Sequences were obtained from PBMCs. The source is a woman under 30 in good health and CMV-seronegative.

CDR3 nucleotides: TGCGCCAGCAGCTTGGTACAGGGGGCAAGCTCCGGGGAGCTGTTTTTT. Its translation is CASSLVQGASSGELFF. The J gene is TRBJ2-2, the V gene TRBV5-1, with 9 bases that match TRBD1. Germline CDR1 and CDR2: SGHRS and YFSETQ. V shed 0 bases and J 6 bases; nucleotides not matched to a gene: 6. CDR3 length: 16 amino acids.